One sample yielded the 17 T cell receptor beta chains listed below, sequenced in a study of OX40 agonist ivuxolimab in advanced cancers. Receptor amplification or capture employed the immunoSEQ multiplex PCR assay. TCRdb holds this immuneACCESS table with in-frame rearrangements only. Some clones are missing; in checked studies, unresolved V genes explain under half, and the rest has no known cause. The sample table lists 95,000 to 150,000 clones, around 95% of them with a count of one. Roughly 0.15% of the sample is taken by the ten largest. The specimen comprised CD4+ or CD8+ T cells sorted from blood, sampled in a trial of the OX40 agonist ivuxolimab. The receptors here all came from an adult with an advanced solid tumor such as melanoma, head and neck, liver or kidney cancer.

The chain links TRBV6-6 to TRBJ2-3, with 7 bases aligning to TRBD2. The germline V gene has CDR1 MNHNY and CDR2 SVGAGI (reference sequence). Trimming took 6 bases from V and 0 from J; bases not matched to a gene: 6. The length of the CDR3 is 15 residues. The CDR3 region is CASRGEGLSTDTQYF. In DNA form, the CDR3 reads TGTGCCAGCAGGGGGGAGGGCTTAAGCACAGATACGCAGTATTTT.

This chain uses TRBV5-1 with TRBJ1-2; D perhaps matches TRBD1 (6 bases). This CDR3 is built from 15 residues. V was shortened by 3 bases and J by 4 bases, with 16 bases between the two germline ends. Germline values: CDR1 SGHRS, CDR2 YFSETQ. CDR3 sequence (DNA): TGCGCCAGCAGCTCTGGGACATTACAGGTCTATGGCTACACCTTC. This encodes CASSSGTLQVYGYTF.

This clone was counted a single time. The chain recombines TRBV19 with TRBJ2-5; possible D gene TRBD1, 6 bases. Deletions cut 4 bases from V and 5 bases from J, with 17 bases between. CDR1 is LNHDA and CDR2 is SQIVND in the germline V gene (reference sequence). The CDR3 has 15 amino acids. The CDR3 coding sequence is TGTGCCAGTAGTAGTTCTATACAGGGCGGGGAGACCCAGTACTTC. Residues: CASSSSIQGGETQYF.

In this sample, this clone turned up once. The chain has TRBV25-1 and TRBJ2-3, with TRBD1 matching 7 bases. The CDR3 loop spans 15 amino acids. Looked up from germline, CDR1 is MGHDK and CDR2 is SYGVNS. The V gene end was trimmed by 8 bases and the J gene end by 2 bases; junction bases not matched to a gene: 10. CDR3 loop: CASDHSGGYTDTQYF. The DNA for the CDR3 is TGTGCCAGCGATCACTCAGGGGGATACACAGATACGCAGTATTTT.

The chain has TRBV10-3 and TRBJ2-7; D could derive from TRBD1 or TRBD2 (7 bases each). Germline V gene data show CDR1 as ENHRY and CDR2 as SYGVKD. The CDR3 totals 14 residues. The V gene lost 6 bases and the J gene lost 5 bases, with 17 bases spanning the gap. CDR3 in amino acids: CAIRGTAGTDEQYF. The CDR3 bases are TGTGCCATCAGGGGGACAGCGGGGACGGACGAGCAGTACTTC.

This chain uses TRBV18 with TRBJ2-2, with D possibly called TRBD1 or TRBD2 (6 bases each). Between the trimmed V and J ends, which lost 6 bases and 0 bases, there was a span of 14 bases. Germline V gives CDR1 KGHSH, CDR2 LQKENI. The CDR3 loop spans 16 amino acids. The CDR3 sequence: CASSPEGGPNTGELFF. DNA for the CDR3: TGTGCCAGCTCTCCCGAGGGGGGACCGAACACCGGGGAGCTGTTTTTT. The full variable domain, its missing parts supplied by reference TRBV18 and TRBJ2-2, is NAGVMQNPRHLVRRRGQEARLRCSPMKGHSHVYWYRQLPEEGLKFMVYLQKENIIDESGMPKERFSAEFPKEGPSILRIQQVVRGDSAAYFCASSPEGGPNTGELFFGEGSRLTVL.

This chain uses TRBV28 with TRBJ2-7; D uncertain. This CDR3 spans 13 amino acids. V was pared by 6 bases and J by 3 bases, with 12 bases between. Germline CDR1 is MDHEN and CDR2 is SYDVKM. Written as DNA, the CDR3 is TGTGCCAGCAGCTTGGGCACGGACTACGAGCAGTACTTC. Protein product: CASSLGTDYEQYF.

This chain connects TRBV5-1 to TRBJ2-2; weak D call: TRBD2 (6 bases). The germline CDR1 and CDR2 sequences are SGHRS and YFSETQ. V lost 3 bases and J 6 bases, leaving 9 bases between the germline ends. The CDR3 has 13 residues. In nucleotides, the CDR3 is TGCGCCAGCAGCTCGGAGGGGTCCGGGGAGCTGTTTTTT. This gives the protein CASSSEGSGELFF.

In DNA, the CDR3 is TGTGCCAGCAGCCAAAGGCGAACTAGCGGGAACACCGGGGAGCTGTTTTTT. It is translated as CASSQRRTSGNTGELFF. This rearrangement joins TRBV14 to TRBJ2-2, with TRBD2 matching over 8 bases. The CDR3 contains 17 residues. V lost 2 bases, J lost 1 base, and 6 bases stayed unmatched. CDR1 is SGHDN, CDR2 FVKESK, per germline. The full variable domain, completed using reference TRBV14 and TRBJ2-2, is EAGVTQFPSHSVIEKGQTVTLRCDPISGHDNLYWYRRVMGKEIKFLLHFVKESKQDESGMPNNRFLAERTGGTYSTLKVQPAELEDSGVYFCASSQRRTSGNTGELFFGEGSRLTVL.

The chain joins TRBV4-3 to TRBJ2-1; 7 positions agree with TRBD1. The CDR3 spans 16 residues. V was clipped by 4 bases and J by 2 bases; unmatched bases: 8. Germline V gene sequence: CDR1 LGHNA, CDR2 YSLEER. This chain's CDR3 is CASSPARGLTYNEQFF. In DNA form, the CDR3 reads TGCGCCAGCAGCCCGGCAAGGGGGCTGACCTACAATGAGCAGTTCTTC.

The V gene is TRBV27, the J gene TRBJ2-1; TRBD2 matches at 14 bases. The length of the CDR3 is 19 residues. Germline CDR1 is MNHEY and CDR2 is SMNVEV (reference sequence). Trimming removed 2 bases from V and 2 bases from J; junction bases left unmatched: 8. The CDR3 nucleotides read TGTGCCAGCAGTTTAACGGGACTAGCGGGAGTAGGGACCTACAATGAGCAGTTCTTC. Translating it yields CASSLTGLAGVGTYNEQFF.

In its sample, this clone was seen once. The rearrangement uses TRBV28 and TRBJ2-5; TRBD1 might be the D (6 bases). The end of the DNA aligns better with TRBJ2-7, so the J call may be wrong. This CDR3 spans 15 amino acids. CDR1 is MDHEN and CDR2 is SYDVKM in the germline V gene. CDR3 coding DNA: TGTGCCAGCAGCCCCCCCGGGACAACCCGCTACGAGCAGTACTTC. Translated, it gives CASSPPGTTRYEQYF.

Here the CDR3 reads CASNRDRDNGYTF. In nucleotides, the CDR3 is TGTGCCAGCAACCGGGACAGAGATAATGGCTACACCTTC. The genes are TRBV7-9 and TRBJ1-2, with 7 bases identical to TRBD1. J gave up 6 bases and V 7 bases, and 8 bases lay outside the gene matches. This CDR3 comprises 13 residues. Germline V gene data show CDR1 as SEHNR and CDR2 as FQNEAQ (reference sequence). The full variable domain, in which reference TRBV7-9 and TRBJ1-2 provide the parts outside the CDR3, is DTGVSQNPRHKITKRGQNVTFRCDPISEHNRLYWYRQTLGQGPEFLTYFQNEAQLEKSRLLSDRFSAERPKGSFSTLEIQRTEQGDSAMYLCASNRDRDNGYTFGSGTRLTVV.

V gene TRBV5-4 combines with J gene TRBJ1-2; 8 bases match TRBD1. The V gene's germline CDR1 is SGHNT and CDR2 YYREEE (reference sequence). Trimming removed 4 bases from V and 0 bases from J; junction bases left unmatched: 11. CDR3 size: 17 residues. The CDR3 reads CASSLEPNRGTNYGYTF. The CDR3 bases are TGTGCCAGCAGCCTTGAGCCCAACAGGGGGACTAACTATGGCTACACCTTC.

This chain links TRBV5-6 with TRBJ1-6; no reliable D call. Trimming pared 3 bases from V and 0 bases from J, leaving 16 bases between. The CDR3 covers 18 residues. In germline, CDR1 is SGHDT, CDR2 YYEEEE. Here the CDR3 DNA reads TGTGCCAGCAGCTCCCTGGCAGGTCGGGGCTCCTATAATTCACCCCTCCACTTT. Translating it yields CASSSLAGRGSYNSPLHF.

The V call is TRBV5-6, the J call TRBJ2-5; D is ambiguous. V dropped 4 bases and J dropped 2 bases, with 12 bases sitting between them. This CDR3 spans 14 amino acids. Germline V lookup: CDR1 SGHDT, CDR2 YYEEEE. The CDR3 sequence: CASSLWTEQETQYF. In DNA, the CDR3 is TGTGCCAGCAGCCTGTGGACGGAACAAGAGACCCAGTACTTC.

The chain recombines TRBV2 with TRBJ2-7; D uncertain. Trimming shortened V by 7 bases and J by 0 bases, and 13 bases separated the two germline ends. The germline V gene encodes CDR1 SNHLY and CDR2 FYNNEI. The CDR3 has 14 amino acids. CDR3 DNA sequence: TGTGCCAGCATACGAATGTGGGTCTCCTACGAGCAGTACTTC. It translates to CASIRMWVSYEQYF.